Below are 12 T cell receptor beta chains sequenced from a single sample in a study of blood T cell repertoires in COVID-19. The method was immunoSEQ multiplex PCR; TCRdb's version includes in-frame clones alone and lacks a portion of them. The profile shows a few hundred thousand clones, 70% to 90% of them singletons. The specimen sequenced was peripheral blood. The receptor source for this set is a human donor in a cohort sampled during active COVID-19.

The genes are TRBV6-5 and TRBJ1-3, with D maybe TRBD1 (5 bases). V was trimmed by 6 bases and J by 2 bases, leaving 11 bases between them. From germline, CDR1 is MNHEY and CDR2 SVGAGI. This CDR3 region has 14 residues. For the CDR3, the DNA is TGTGCCAGCAGCGAGCCGGGGGCTGGAAACACCATATATTTT. This gives the protein CASSEPGAGNTIYF.

The gene calls are TRBV9 and TRBJ1-4, with a possible D match to TRBD1 (5 bases). V lost 0 bases and J 8 bases, leaving 14 bases between the germline ends. The CDR3 loop spans 15 amino acids. Germline V gene data show CDR1 as SGDLS and CDR2 as YYNGEE. For the CDR3, the DNA is TGTGCCAGCAGCGTAGATAGGGGTTTAGGGGAAAAACTGTTTTTT. Amino acids: CASSVDRGLGEKLFF.

The CDR3 is CASSPSAQTGRNEKLFF. DNA of the CDR3: TGTGCCAGCAGTCCTTCCGCTCAGACAGGGAGAAATGAAAAACTGTTTTTT. V is TRBV27 and J is TRBJ1-4; 7 bases line up with TRBD1. V trimming: 5 bases; J trimming: 5 bases; junction bases outside the gene matches: 14. CDR3 size: 17 residues. Looked up from germline, CDR1 is MNHEY and CDR2 is SMNVEV (reference sequence). The full variable domain, with the rest looked up from reference TRBV27 and TRBJ1-4, is EAQVTQNPRYLITVTGKKLTVTCSQNMNHEYMSWYRQDPGLGLRQIYYSMNVEVTDKGDVPEGYKVSRKEKRNFPLILESPSPNQTSLYFCASSPSAQTGRNEKLFFGSGTQLSVL.

This clone was detected once. The chain links TRBV5-1 to TRBJ1-1; no firm D call. Germline V gives CDR1 SGHRS, CDR2 YFSETQ. The CDR3 spans 12 residues. The V and J ends lost 4 bases and 0 bases respectively, with 4 bases between them. The CDR3 loop is CASSLLNTEAFF. The CDR3, as DNA: TGCGCCAGCAGCCTACTGAACACTGAAGCTTTCTTT.

V usage is TRBV18 and J usage is TRBJ1-1; D not resolved. The CDR3 length is 11 residues. Trimming cost V 6 bases and J 3 bases, with 5 bases left between them. In germline, CDR1 is KGHSH, CDR2 LQKENI. Here the CDR3 reads CASSPDTEAFF. The CDR3 region has the DNA TGTGCCAGCTCGCCGGACACTGAAGCTTTCTTT.

A few counts support this clone. DNA for the CDR3: TGTGCCAGCAGCTTAGGGGGACAGGGCCGCTACACCTTC. Its translation is CASSLGGQGRYTF. The chain uses TRBV7-9 and TRBJ1-2; 9 bases are a match to TRBD1. Per germline, CDR1 SEHNR and CDR2 FQNEAQ (reference sequence). This CDR3 spans 13 amino acids. J gave up 9 bases and V 1 base, and 3 bases lay outside the gene matches.

This clone was detected many times. The chain employs TRBV15 and TRBJ1-4, with TRBD1 as a possible D gene (6 bases). CDR1 and CDR2 from the germline V gene are LNHNV and YYDKDF (reference sequence). V was pared by 0 bases and J by 3 bases, with 8 bases between. The CDR3 loop spans 15 amino acids. The CDR3 DNA sequence: TGTGCCACCAGCAGAGATAAGGGGGCTAATGAAAAACTGTTTTTT. Translating gives CATSRDKGANEKLFF.

In this sample, this clone turned up a few times. The CDR3 DNA reads TGTGCCAGCAGCTTGTGGTCAGGGAAGACCCAGTACTTC. It yields the protein CASSLWSGKTQYF. The genes are TRBV5-6 and TRBJ2-5; TRBD1 is a possible D gene (5 bases). V was trimmed by 1 base and J by 6 bases, leaving 10 bases between them. Germline CDR1 is SGHDT and CDR2 is YYEEEE. CDR3 length equals 13 residues.

The CDR3 nucleotides read TGCAGCGTTGGATGGCGGGGGGCGATAATAAATGAGCAGTTCTTC. It codes for CSVGWRGAIINEQFF. The chain carries TRBV29-1 and TRBJ2-1; 8 nucleotides align to TRBD2. Trimming took 4 bases from V and 7 from J; bases not matched to a gene: 12. Germline CDR1 reads SQVTM; CDR2 reads ANQGSEA. This CDR3 is 15 amino acids long.

This chain connects TRBV5-4 to TRBJ1-5; D may be TRBD1 (5 bases). The CDR3 sequence is 14 residues long. Germline loops: CDR1 SGHNT, CDR2 YYREEE (reference sequence). V lost 3 bases and J lost 3, with 10 bases in between. The CDR3 is CASSSGGSNQPQHF. CDR3 nucleotide sequence: TGTGCCAGCAGCTCCGGGGGGTCCAATCAGCCCCAGCATTTT.

The chain is built from TRBV7-3 and TRBJ2-3; D is possibly TRBD2 (5 bases). From germline, CDR1 is SGHTA and CDR2 FQGTGA. This CDR3 has 13 residues. Trimming removed 5 bases from V and 8 bases from J, with 14 bases in between. The CDR3 region is CASSGLVDGTQYF. The CDR3, as DNA: TGTGCCAGCAGCGGACTCGTGGATGGTACGCAGTATTTT.

This clone was detected once. This sequence joins TRBV19 and TRBJ2-7, with TRBD1 matching over 8 bases. This CDR3 is 14 amino acids long. CDR1 is LNHDA, CDR2 SQIVND, per germline (reference sequence). Germline trimming cut 3 bases from V and 4 bases from J; bases unmatched to any gene: 5. In DNA, the CDR3 is TGTGCCAGTAGTATTTCAGGGGGCAGGTACGAGCAGTACTTC. Translating it yields CASSISGGRYEQYF.